Presented here are 8 T cell receptor beta chains from one specimen sequenced in a study of high-grade serous ovarian cancer treatment subgroups. Here immunoSEQ multiplex PCR was the method, and the copy in TCRdb shows in-frame clones only, minus some. Here the sample spans roughly 1,000 clones, roughly two thirds being singletons. The tumor samples were collected prior to definitive surgery or chemotherapy. The specimen sequenced was tumor tissue. Source of these receptors: a human donor with high-grade serous ovarian cancer.

The rearrangement uses TRBV7-9 and TRBJ2-7; the D gene is possibly TRBD1 (6 bases). The CDR3 has 14 amino acids. Deletions cut 4 bases from V and 0 bases from J, with 10 bases between. From germline, CDR1 is SEHNR and CDR2 FQNEAQ (reference sequence). The CDR3 here is CASSSGESSYEQYF. CDR3 in DNA: TGTGCCAGCAGCTCAGGGGAGAGCTCCTACGAGCAGTACTTC. The complete variable domain, with remaining parts taken from reference TRBV7-9 and TRBJ2-7, reads DTGVSQNPRHKITKRGQNVTFRCDPISEHNRLYWYRQTLGQGPEFLTYFQNEAQLEKSRLLSDRFSAERPKGSFSTLEIQRTEQGDSAMYLCASSSGESSYEQYFGPGTRLTVT.

The chain combines TRBV6-5 with TRBJ2-1; no definite D call. V lost 1 base to trimming and J lost 0 bases, with 10 bases between them. The CDR3 is made up of 16 amino acids. CDR1 MNHEY and CDR2 SVGAGI come from the germline V gene. This CDR3 is CASSYFPESSYNEQFF. CDR3 sequence (DNA): TGTGCCAGCAGTTACTTCCCGGAGAGCTCCTACAATGAGCAGTTCTTC.

The genes are TRBV6-5 and TRBJ2-7; a possible D gene is TRBD1 (6 bases). In germline, CDR1 is MNHEY, CDR2 SVGAGI. The V and J ends lost 2 bases and 4 bases respectively, with 12 bases between them. This CDR3 is 14 amino acids long. CDR3 DNA sequence: TGTGCCAGCAGTTACGGGGGCGCGGGTTACGAGCAGTACTTC. Its protein product is CASSYGGAGYEQYF.

This clone was found a few times. V and J are TRBV19 and TRBJ2-1; TRBD2 agrees at 10 bases. The ends lost 6 bases at V and 6 bases at J; junction bases unmatched: 11. In germline, CDR1 is LNHDA, CDR2 SQIVND (reference sequence). The CDR3 has 16 amino acids. This CDR3 reads CASSAGSSGGLNEQFF. The CDR3 coding sequence is TGTGCCAGTAGCGCCGGGTCTAGCGGGGGCCTCAATGAGCAGTTCTTC.

The chain couples TRBV4-2 to TRBJ1-2; possibly TRBD1 for D (5 bases). The CDR3 consists of 16 residues. Germline CDR1 is LGHNA and CDR2 is YNFKEQ. Between the trimmed V and J ends, which lost 0 bases and 6 bases, there was a span of 17 bases. The DNA of the CDR3 is TGTGCCAGCAGCCAAGACCCCACAGGCGCCGCAAATGGCTACACCTTC. Translating gives CASSQDPTGAANGYTF.

The J gene is TRBJ2-7, the V gene TRBV11-1, with D hard to call. CDR1 is SGHAT and CDR2 is FQDESV in the germline V gene (reference sequence). The length of the CDR3 is 14 residues. Trimming removed 3 bases from V and 2 bases from J, with 11 bases in between. CDR3 nucleotides: TGTGCCAGCAGCTTGTTTGCCAGCACCTACGAGCAGTACTTC. Amino acids: CASSLFASTYEQYF.

This clone was picked up a small number of times. The chain recombines TRBV29-1 with TRBJ1-5; perhaps TRBD1 as D (5 bases). Per germline, CDR1 SQVTM and CDR2 ANQGSEA. CDR3 length: 15 amino acids. Trimming shortened V by 6 bases and J by 5 bases, and 20 bases separated the two germline ends. This CDR3 reads CSVALSQGFDQPQHF. The CDR3 nucleotides read TGCAGCGTCGCACTAAGTCAGGGATTTGATCAGCCCCAGCATTTT.

This chain connects TRBV28 to TRBJ1-2; 7 positions match TRBD1. The CDR3 contains 14 residues. J gave up 4 bases and V 5 bases, and 7 bases lay outside the gene matches. Germline-derived CDR1 and CDR2 are MDHEN and SYDVKM. Here the CDR3 DNA reads TGTGCCAGCAGTCCCCAGGGGGGCACCTATGGCTACACCTTC. Protein sequence: CASSPQGGTYGYTF.